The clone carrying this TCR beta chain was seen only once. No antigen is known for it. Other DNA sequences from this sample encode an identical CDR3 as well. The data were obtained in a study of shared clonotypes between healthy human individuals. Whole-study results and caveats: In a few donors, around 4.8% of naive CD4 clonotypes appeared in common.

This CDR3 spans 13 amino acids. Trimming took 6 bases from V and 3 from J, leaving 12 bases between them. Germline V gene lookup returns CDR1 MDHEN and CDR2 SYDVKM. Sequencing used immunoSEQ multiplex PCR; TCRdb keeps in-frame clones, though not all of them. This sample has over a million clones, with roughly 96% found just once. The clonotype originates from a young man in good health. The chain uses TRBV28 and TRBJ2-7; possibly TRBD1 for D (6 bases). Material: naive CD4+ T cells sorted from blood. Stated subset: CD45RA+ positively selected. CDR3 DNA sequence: TGTGCCAGCAGACGGACAGAGAGCTACGAGCAGTACTTC. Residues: CASRRTESYEQYF.